This TCR beta chain was documented in a study of T-cell reconstitution after alpha-beta-depleted transplantation in children. Per the germline V gene, CDR1 is DFQATT and CDR2 is SNEGSKA (reference sequence). The V segment lost 3 bases and the J segment 5 bases; nucleotides outside the gene matches: 6. The CDR3 consists of 15 residues. Preparation of the TCRbeta library used unique molecular identifiers. TCRdb re-called the PCR reads through MiXCR, storing one row per CDR3 protein. The sample lists 500,000 or so distinct CDR3 sequences, 32% occurring once. The input for sequencing was PBMCs from the stem cell graft donor, taken from the stem cell graft. The J gene is TRBJ2-7, the V gene TRBV20-1, with 14 bases that match TRBD2. The receptor comes from a human donor who donated a stem cell graft to a child with aplastic anemia. The CDR3 DNA reads as TGCAGTGCTAGTGGGACTAGCGGGAGAACCCACGAGCAGTACTTC. This sequence encodes CSASGTSGRTHEQYF.